The clone carrying this T cell receptor (beta chain) appeared a single time. The data originate from a study of blood T cell repertoires in COVID-19. Study-wide context: The samples span acute and convalescent COVID-19 from the United States, Italy and Spain.

Germline V gene lookup returns CDR1 SNHLY and CDR2 FYNNEI. CDR3 size: 14 residues. V was shortened by 8 bases and J by 4 bases, with 17 bases between the two germline ends. TCRdb keeps only in-frame clones here, not all; method: immunoSEQ multiplex PCR. The table records approximately 100,000 clones, around 86% of them present only once. This clonotype originated in a man in his fifties or sixties with acute or convalescent COVID-19. The specimen was peripheral blood. The rearrangement uses TRBV2 and TRBJ1-2, with D perhaps matching TRBD1 (6 bases). The CDR3 nucleotides are TGTGCCAGCGCCAGAGACAGGCCTCTCTATGGCTACACCTTC. This encodes CASARDRPLYGYTF.